Shown below are 25 T cell receptor beta chains from a single sample sequenced in a study of CXCR3-negative and CXCR3-positive naive CD8 T cells. The method, 5' RACE with UMI labels, was used to prepare the TRB cDNA libraries. TCRdb reanalyzed the 5' RACE reads, giving one entry per CDR3 protein sequence and no DNA. The ten most abundant clones cover 2% to 2.5% of a sample with 6,500 to 10,000 distinct CDR3 sequences. The sequencing input was naive CXCR3- CD8+ T cells from blood. Subset specified: CD45RO-CCR7+CD27+CD95- naive CD8+ T cells lacking CXCR3 (TNR3-). These receptors all stem from a human donor in good health. Some clones in this sample may be carry-over from other donors' samples.

This clonotype registers medium-sized (0.01 to 0.1%) by frequency. This chain links TRBV29-1 with TRBJ2-1; absent DNA, TCRdb's TRBD2 call cannot be checked. The CDR3 is 15 amino acids. Germline lookup yields CDR1 SQVTM and CDR2 ANQGSEA. The CDR3 loop is CSVTPRLAEDNEQFF.

According to its frequency, this clonotype is medium-sized. This chain joins TRBV7-9 and TRBJ1-2. Looked up from germline, CDR1 is SEHNR and CDR2 is FQNEAQ (reference sequence). The CDR3 length is 15 residues. CDR3 residues: CASSLAGRADYGYTF.

V usage is TRBV29-1 and J usage is TRBJ1-2; TCRdb designates TRBD1, a call that cannot be tested without DNA. Germline values: CDR1 SQVTM, CDR2 ANQGSEA. The CDR3 covers 14 residues. CDR3 loop: CSVPAGTGGWSYTF.

This clonotype is identified as medium-sized from frequency. This sequence joins TRBV10-2 and TRBJ2-7; the D call of TRBD2 rests on TCRdb alone, since no DNA is present to check it. The V gene's germline CDR1 is WSHSY and CDR2 SAAADI. The CDR3 runs to 17 residues. CDR3 residues: CASSEGGSSPNYYEQYF.

Measured by frequency, this clonotype is medium-sized. The V and J genes are TRBV7-2 and TRBJ2-7; TCRdb's D call of TRBD1 is untestable without DNA. The V gene's germline CDR1 is SGHTA and CDR2 FQGNSA. This CDR3 is 15 amino acids long. CDR3 in amino acids: CASSLDGGPSYEQYF.

This clonotype counts as medium-sized by frequency. The V call is TRBV7-6, the J call TRBJ2-1; the TCRdb call, TRBD2, lacks DNA for checking. Germline V gene data show CDR1 as SGHVS and CDR2 as FNYEAQ. The CDR3 spans 18 residues. CDR3 residues: CASSLLFGREGSYNEQFF. Looking up the rest from reference TRBV7-6 and TRBJ2-1 gives the full variable domain: GAGVSQSPRYKVTKRGQDVALRCDPISGHVSLYWYRQALGQGPEFLTYFNYEAQQDKSGLPNDRFSAERPEGSISTLTIQRTEQRDSAMYRCASSLLFGREGSYNEQFFGPGTRLTVL.

This clonotype counts as medium-sized by frequency. The chain uses TRBV7-2 and TRBJ2-3. There are 15 residues in the CDR3. The germline V gene has CDR1 SGHTA and CDR2 FQGNSA. This CDR3 is CASSLGVIGTDTQYF.

By frequency, this clonotype is medium-sized. The gene calls are TRBV29-1 and TRBJ1-5; TCRdb picks TRBD1, but there is no DNA to check that call. Germline V gene lookup returns CDR1 SQVTM and CDR2 ANQGSEA. The CDR3 loop spans 15 amino acids. CDR3 protein: CSVALTGGGNQPQHF.

This chain links TRBV29-1 with TRBJ2-1; without DNA, the TCRdb call of TRBD1 cannot be checked. CDR1 and CDR2 (germline): SQVTM, ANQGSEA. The CDR3 totals 13 residues. The CDR3 protein is CSGAGQGANEQFF.

The rearrangement uses TRBV6-5 and TRBJ1-1; TCRdb gives TRBD1 as the D gene, but with no DNA this cannot be confirmed. The CDR3 is 15 residues long. CDR1 and CDR2 from the germline V gene are MNHEY and SVGAGI. CDR3: CASSYSRTGQTEAFF.

The V call is TRBV27, the J call TRBJ1-4. The CDR3 is 14 amino acids. Germline V CDR1 and CDR2: MNHEY, SMNVEV (reference sequence). The CDR3 spells CASSLRQPNEKLFF.

Considering frequency, this clonotype is medium-sized. This CDR3 reads CSVRGANAEREAPYEQYF. This sequence joins TRBV29-1 and TRBJ2-7; with no DNA, the TCRdb D assignment of TRBD2 cannot be verified. Germline loops: CDR1 SQVTM, CDR2 ANQGSEA. The length of the CDR3 is 18 residues.

The V call is TRBV15, the J call TRBJ2-7. The CDR3 has 15 amino acids. CDR1 LNHNV and CDR2 YYDKDF come from the germline V gene (reference sequence). The CDR3 loop reads CATSRDSFSPYEQYF.

Considering frequency, this clonotype is medium-sized (0.01 to 0.1%). This sequence joins TRBV15 and TRBJ2-2; TCRdb names TRBD2, which stays unverified in the absence of DNA. Germline-derived CDR1 and CDR2 are LNHNV and YYDKDF (reference sequence). The CDR3 runs to 18 residues. This chain's CDR3 is CATSREWAGGPTPGELFF. Based on the CDR3 plus reference TRBV15 and TRBJ2-2, the full variable domain is DAMVIQNPRYQVTQFGKPVTLSCSQTLNHNVMYWYQQKSSQAPKLLFHYYDKDFNNEADTPDNFQSRRPNTSFCFLDIRSPGLGDTAMYLCATSREWAGGPTPGELFFGEGSRLTVL.

In terms of frequency, this clonotype is medium-sized. V usage is TRBV7-9 and J usage is TRBJ1-4; the D gene TCRdb calls, TRBD1, cannot be checked with no DNA. Germline V gives CDR1 SEHNR, CDR2 FQNEAQ (reference sequence). The CDR3 sequence is 17 residues long. This CDR3 is CASSSRTGIATNEKLFF.

This clonotype is labeled medium-sized based on frequency. The chain has TRBV11-3 and TRBJ2-1; TCRdb selects TRBD2, and the lack of DNA leaves this call unchecked. CDR1 is SGHNT and CDR2 is YENEEA in the germline V gene. This CDR3 is built from 15 residues. The CDR3 reads CASSEPGLAGHEQFF.

The rearrangement uses TRBV6-5 and TRBJ2-1; TCRdb names TRBD2, which stays unverified in the absence of DNA. Germline V lookup: CDR1 MNHEY, CDR2 SVGAGI. The CDR3 is made up of 16 amino acids. CDR3 residues: CASSYARERSYNEQFF.

This clonotype is medium-sized by frequency. The chain uses TRBV10-3 and TRBJ1-2; TCRdb's D call, TRBD1, is unchecked because there is no DNA. The CDR3 is made up of 15 amino acids. Looked up from germline, CDR1 is ENHRY and CDR2 is SYGVKD. CDR3 residues: CAISTGEGAIDGYTF.

Judged by frequency, this clonotype is medium-sized (0.01 to 0.1%). The chain carries TRBV5-6 and TRBJ2-1. Germline assignment: CDR1 SGHDT and CDR2 YYEEEE. The CDR3 has 15 amino acids. CDR3 region: CASCPAVRRSHEQFF.

The chain's CDR3 is CASRDWDGEETQYF. The V and J genes are TRBV6-1 and TRBJ2-5; there is no DNA to check the TCRdb D call of TRBD1. Germline V CDR1 and CDR2: MNHNS, SASEGT. CDR3 size: 14 residues.

Measured by frequency, this clonotype is medium-sized. The V gene is TRBV7-9, the J gene TRBJ1-1. From germline, CDR1 is SEHNR and CDR2 FQNEAQ (reference sequence). CDR3 length: 15 residues. The CDR3: CASSVAGYLNTEAFF.

This clonotype is classed as medium-sized by frequency. The chain recombines TRBV20-1 with TRBJ2-4; the D call from TCRdb, TRBD2, cannot be confirmed without DNA. Per the germline V gene, CDR1 is DFQATT and CDR2 is SNEGSKA (reference sequence). This CDR3 is built from 16 residues. The CDR3 loop is CSASDPEGLTKNIQYF.

By frequency, this clonotype is medium-sized. Here the CDR3 reads CASREAGAWNEQFF. The chain uses TRBV21-1 and TRBJ2-1; the TCRdb D gene call, TRBD2, has no DNA to confirm it. TRBV21-1 is recorded as a pseudogene. This CDR3 is 14 amino acids long.

This clonotype is deemed medium-sized by its frequency. The rearrangement joins TRBV5-6 to TRBJ1-5. This CDR3 spans 13 amino acids. Germline assignment: CDR1 SGHDT and CDR2 YYEEEE. The CDR3 loop reads CASSLARDQPQHF.

V and J are TRBV29-1 and TRBJ2-1; TCRdb picks TRBD2, but there is no DNA to check that call. Per germline, CDR1 SQVTM and CDR2 ANQGSEA. The CDR3 runs to 13 residues. The CDR3: CSVERREYNEQFF.